This TCR beta chain was sequenced during a study of cytotoxic CD8 clonotypes in ibrutinib-treated CLL. Repertoires were generated with immunoSEQ multiplex PCR, while TCRdb's copy carries only in-frame clones and drops some. The sample contains about 270,000 clones, 70% to 80% of which appear only once. V was clipped by 1 base and J by 9 bases, with 13 bases between them. The CDR3 extends over 14 amino acids. The germline gives CDR1 MGHRA, CDR2 YSYEKL. This sample comprised PBMCs, obtained at disease progression, from a patient treated with ibrutinib. V and J are TRBV4-1 and TRBJ2-1, with D hard to call. The sequence was obtained from a human donor with chronic lymphocytic leukemia. The CDR3 reads CASSQGSSPTEQFF. The CDR3 DNA sequence: TGCGCCAGCAGCCAAGGTAGTTCTCCCACTGAGCAGTTCTTC.